The rows below give T cell receptor beta chains drawn from one sample of a study of CD4 T cells in lung cancer. For these receptors, no antigen is known. The assay was immunoSEQ multiplex PCR, and TCRdb's table has in-frame clones only and misses some. The sample shows about 160 clones, 82% of them seen only once. Material: a cultured T cell line or clone derived from lung, from the whole sample or a sorted T cell fraction (not recorded which). These receptors were collected from a woman aged 55-69 years with non-small cell lung cancer. Some clones in this sample may be carry-over from other donors' samples. The CDR3 runs from the conserved cysteine through the conserved F or W. Each record gives: D gene, clone size, V gene, J gene, CDR3 DNA, CDR3 protein. A D gene is named only where the DNA matches it firmly. Size is omitted from some rows. Given values are once, few, many or a class for expanded clones.

D gene: TRBD1
clone size: .
V gene: TRBV18
J gene: TRBJ2-1
CDR3 DNA: TGTGCCAGCTCACCCCAAATGACAGGGGGGTACGCTGAGCAGTTCTTC
CDR3 protein: CASSPQMTGGYAEQFF

D gene: .
clone size: .
V gene: TRBV7-9
J gene: TRBJ1-6
CDR3 DNA: TGTGCCAGCAGCCCGGATGTCCCCTATAATTCACCCCTCCACTTT
CDR3 protein: CASSPDVPYNSPLHF

D gene: .
clone size: .
V gene: TRBV2
J gene: TRBJ2-5
CDR3 DNA: TGTGCCAACAACCTCCGAGAGACCCAGTACTTC
CDR3 protein: CANNLRETQYF

D gene: .
clone size: .
V gene: TRBV5-4
J gene: TRBJ2-7
CDR3 DNA: TGTGCCAGCAGACCCTCGGGCTTATCCTACGAGCAGTACTTC
CDR3 protein: CASRPSGLSYEQYF

D gene: .
clone size: .
V gene: TRBV7-2
J gene: TRBJ2-5
CDR3 DNA: TGTGCCAGCAGCTTTTCACACGGCCAAGAGACCCAGTACTTC
CDR3 protein: CASSFSHGQETQYF

D gene: .
clone size: .
V gene: TRBV7-6
J gene: TRBJ2-3
CDR3 DNA: TGTGCCAGCAGCTCGGATCTTTTCCAACGGACGGATACGCAGTATTTT
CDR3 protein: CASSSDLFQRTDTQYF

D gene: .
clone size: once
V gene: TRBV19
J gene: TRBJ1-5
CDR3 DNA: TGTGCCAGTAGAGCCCTTTTGGGATCGGCGCAGCCCCAGCATTTT
CDR3 protein: CASRALLGSAQPQHF

D gene: TRBD1
clone size: .
V gene: TRBV7-2
J gene: TRBJ1-2
CDR3 DNA: TGTGCCAGCAGCCGACAGGGGGCTGGATCTGGCTACACCTTC
CDR3 protein: CASSRQGAGSGYTF

D gene: TRBD1
clone size: .
V gene: TRBV5-1
J gene: TRBJ1-1
CDR3 DNA: TGCGCCAGCAGCATACAGGGGGTTGGAACTGAAGCTTTCTTT
CDR3 protein: CASSIQGVGTEAFF

D gene: .
clone size: .
V gene: TRBV9
J gene: TRBJ2-2
CDR3 DNA: TGTGCCAGCACCCCACTTGGCGGGAATCCCACCGGGGAGCTGTTTTTT
CDR3 protein: CASTPLGGNPTGELFF

D gene: .
clone size: .
V gene: TRBV6-5
J gene: TRBJ1-2
CDR3 DNA: TGTGCCAGCAGTTACCGGGACCGGCCGGGCTACACCTTC
CDR3 protein: CASSYRDRPGYTF

D gene: TRBD2
clone size: .
V gene: TRBV11-3
J gene: TRBJ2-3
CDR3 DNA: TGTGCCAGCAGCTTAGCGTCGGCAGGGAGGGGTACGCAGTATTTT
CDR3 protein: CASSLASAGRGTQYF

D gene: TRBD2
clone size: .
V gene: TRBV5-1
J gene: TRBJ2-3
CDR3 DNA: TGCGCCAGCAGACCGGGACTAGCTGCAGATACGCAGTATTTT
CDR3 protein: CASRPGLAADTQYF

D gene: .
clone size: .
V gene: TRBV1
J gene: TRBJ2-1
CDR3 DNA: TGCACCAGCAGCCAAAAGGGGGCGGGAGACAATGAGCAGTTCTTC
CDR3 protein: CTSSQKGAGDNEQFF

D gene: TRBD1
clone size: .
V gene: TRBV9
J gene: TRBJ1-1
CDR3 DNA: TGTGCCAGCAGCCCACAGGGGTACACTGAAGCTTTCTTT
CDR3 protein: CASSPQGYTEAFF

D gene: .
clone size: once
V gene: TRBV6-5
J gene: TRBJ2-1
CDR3 DNA: TGTGCCAGCAGTTACTCCGGGAGCGATGAGCAGTTCTTC
CDR3 protein: CASSYSGSDEQFF

D gene: .
clone size: .
V gene: TRBV7-2
J gene: TRBJ2-7
CDR3 DNA: TGTGCCAGCAGCACTTCCTACGAGCAGTACTTC
CDR3 protein: CASSTSYEQYF

D gene: TRBD1
clone size: .
V gene: TRBV27
J gene: TRBJ2-2
CDR3 DNA: TGTGCCAGCCTCAAAACAGGGGGCGTAATTAGTACCGGGGAGCTGTTTTTT
CDR3 protein: CASLKTGGVISTGELFF

D gene: .
clone size: .
V gene: TRBV19
J gene: TRBJ1-2
CDR3 DNA: TGTGCCAGTACCGGTCAGCTAAACTATGGCTACACCTTC
CDR3 protein: CASTGQLNYGYTF

D gene: .
clone size: .
V gene: TRBV6-1
J gene: TRBJ1-4
CDR3 DNA: TGTGCCAGCAGTGAAATGGGGGGGACTAATGAAAAACTGTTTTTT
CDR3 protein: CASSEMGGTNEKLFF

D gene: .
clone size: .
V gene: TRBV19
J gene: TRBJ2-5
CDR3 DNA: TGTGCCAGTAGTATAGACCCCGCAGGTGACGGTAGGGAGACCCAGTACTTC
CDR3 protein: CASSIDPAGDGRETQYF

D gene: .
clone size: .
V gene: TRBV5-1
J gene: TRBJ2-1
CDR3 DNA: TGCGCCAGCAGCTTGCGACTAAACTACAATGAGCAGTTCTTC
CDR3 protein: CASSLRLNYNEQFF

D gene: TRBD2
clone size: .
V gene: TRBV19
J gene: TRBJ2-7
CDR3 DNA: TGTGCCAGTATGGGGTATGCGGGAGGCTCCTACGAGCAGTACTTC
CDR3 protein: CASMGYAGGSYEQYF

D gene: TRBD1
clone size: .
V gene: TRBV18
J gene: TRBJ2-1
CDR3 DNA: TGTGCCAGCTCACCACCGGGACAGCTCAATGAGCAGTTCTTC
CDR3 protein: CASSPPGQLNEQFF

D gene: .
clone size: .
V gene: TRBV5-1
J gene: TRBJ2-1
CDR3 DNA: TGCGCCAGCAGCTTGGGGGCAGCGGAGCTCTACAATGAGCAGTTCTTC
CDR3 protein: CASSLGAAELYNEQFF

D gene: .
clone size: .
V gene: TRBV27
J gene: TRBJ2-3
CDR3 DNA: TGTGCCAGCAGCCAGCCGGGCCAAGATACGCAGTATTTT
CDR3 protein: CASSQPGQDTQYF

D gene: .
clone size: .
V gene: TRBV7-2
J gene: TRBJ1-1
CDR3 DNA: TGTGCCAGCAGCTACGCGGGAAACACTGAAGCTTTCTTT
CDR3 protein: CASSYAGNTEAFF